In this sample, the clone carrying this T cell receptor (beta chain) turned up a few times. Its specificity is unknown. This entry comes from a study of radiotherapy plus CTLA-4 blockade in lung cancer. V lost 5 bases to trimming and J lost 4 bases, with 8 bases between them. The CDR3 runs to 13 residues. Looked up from germline, CDR1 is LNHDA and CDR2 is SQIVND (reference sequence). Assay: immunoSEQ multiplex PCR; the TCRdb copy retains only in-frame clones and omits some. The table shows tens of thousands of clones, with roughly 80% occurring only once. Study outcomes and limitations: TCR clones from tumors expanded in blood after radiotherapy plus ipilimumab.

The starting material was peripheral blood, obtained from a patient treated with radiotherapy plus ipilimumab. The chain carries TRBV19 and TRBJ2-2, with unresolved D. This TCR came from a human donor with non-small cell lung cancer who had stable disease on radiotherapy plus ipilimumab. Here the CDR3 reads CASSSYSTGELFF. In DNA, the CDR3 is TGTGCCAGTAGTTCCTACAGCACCGGGGAGCTGTTTTTT.